This is a list of T cell receptor beta chains from one sample in a study of blood T cells in healthy people across ages. TCRdb fed the 5' RACE reads into MiXCR, producing one record per CDR3 protein. The table has around 400,000 distinct CDR3 sequences, roughly half seen once. Material: blood. The receptors originated from a man aged 60 to 69 in good health. CDR3s include the opening cysteine and the closing phenylalanine or tryptophan. Fields, in order: D gene, V gene, clone size, J gene, CDR3 DNA, CDR3 protein. The D gene is left open where the match is weak. Clone size is stated in some rows and not others, as once, few, many or a class when expanded.

.	TRBV10-1	.	TRBJ2-1	TGCGCCAGCAGTGACAGCACCAATGAGCAGTTCTTC	CASSDSTNEQFF
.	TRBV7-3	.	TRBJ2-3	TGTGCCAGCAGCTCGACAGGCCTCAGCACAGATACGCAGTATTTT	CASSSTGLSTDTQYF
.	TRBV29-1	.	TRBJ1-2	TGCAGCGTTGAAGAAGAGGACAGAAAGTATGGCTACACCTTC	CSVEEEDRKYGYTF
TRBD2	TRBV10-3	.	TRBJ2-7	TGTGCCATCAGTCGTTTACTAGCGGGGACCTACGAGCAGTACTTC	CAISRLLAGTYEQYF
.	TRBV4-2	few	TRBJ2-5	TGTGCCAGCAGCCAAGATCGGGGGGCGGGAGAGCAGTACTTC	CASSQDRGAGEQYF
.	TRBV7-2	medium-sized	TRBJ2-7	TGTGCCAGCAGCTTATCCCCTAGTTCGGGCGAGCAGTACTTC	CASSLSPSSGEQYF
.	TRBV3-1	.	TRBJ2-6	TGTGCCAGCAGCCAACCCGTCTTAGGCGCCGGGGGAGTCGGGGCCAACGTCCTGACTTTC	CASSQPVLGAGGVGANVLTF
TRBD1	TRBV18	many	TRBJ2-3	TGCGCCAGCAGCTTGGGGACAGGAAGCACAGATACGCAGTATTTT	CASSLGTGSTDTQYF
TRBD1	TRBV6-5	.	TRBJ1-2	TGTGCCAGCAGTTACTCGGGACAGGGCTATGGCTACACCTTC	CASSYSGQGYGYTF
TRBD2	TRBV6-6	.	TRBJ2-7	TGTGCCAGCAGTTTTGGGACTAGCGGCTACGAGCAGTACTTC	CASSFGTSGYEQYF
TRBD1	TRBV11-2	.	TRBJ1-6	TGTGCCAGCAGCCCGGGACAGCTTAATTCACCCCTCCACTTT	CASSPGQLNSPLHF
TRBD2	TRBV2	.	TRBJ2-3	TGTGCCAGCAGTGACACCAGCGGGGGGTCCTCAGATACGCAGTATTTT	CASSDTSGGSSDTQYF
TRBD2	TRBV4-2	.	TRBJ2-7	TGTGCCAGCAGCCCACAGATTAGCGGGGGGGCGTGGGAGACTCAGTACTTC	CASSPQISGGAWETQYF
TRBD1	TRBV5-1	few	TRBJ2-1	TGCGCCAGCAACCGGGGACAGGGTGACAATGAGCAGTTCTTC	CASNRGQGDNEQFF
.	TRBV5-1	.	TRBJ2-3	TGCGCCAGCAGCTTCGGGCAGCGCCTTTTCACAGATACGCAGTATTTT	CASSFGQRLFTDTQYF
.	TRBV9	.	TRBJ2-5	TGTGCCAGCAGCGCCGGGTCGGGGCAAGAGACCCAGTACTTC	CASSAGSGQETQYF
TRBD2	TRBV28	once	TRBJ2-3	TGTGCCAGCAGTTCCCAGACTAGCGGGGGGGATACGCAGTATTTT	CASSSQTSGGDTQYF
.	TRBV7-2	.	TRBJ1-6	TGTGCCAGCAGCCTCAAAGGGCGTCAGGGCTATAATTCACCCCTCCACTTT	CASSLKGRQGYNSPLHF
.	TRBV30	.	TRBJ2-5	TGTGCCTGGAGTGGGCAGAAACAAGAGACCCAGTACTTC	CAWSGQKQETQYF
.	TRBV7-2	.	TRBJ2-3	TGTGCCAGCAGCTCCTTCAACTACTTCACAGATACGCAGTATTTT	CASSSFNYFTDTQYF
TRBD2	TRBV7-9	few	TRBJ2-7	TGTGCCAGCAGCTTCGGCGGGGGGACTAGCGGGAGTCGGTACGAGCAGTACTTC	CASSFGGGTSGSRYEQYF
.	TRBV7-7	.	TRBJ2-3	TGTGCTAGCAGCCCCAGTTGGGGCGGCGCAGATACGCAGTATTTT	CASSPSWGGADTQYF
.	TRBV4-2	.	TRBJ1-1	TGTGCCAGCAGCCAAGGCAGGGTGAGCACTGAAGCTTTCTTT	CASSQGRVSTEAFF
TRBD2	TRBV7-3	few	TRBJ2-3	TGTGCCAGCAGCTCAACTAGCGGGAGTGATACGCAGTATTTT	CASSSTSGSDTQYF
.	TRBV20-1	once	TRBJ2-3	TGCAGTGCTAGAGATCGGGCCCGTAGCACAGATACGCAGTATTTT	CSARDRARSTDTQYF
.	TRBV21-1	few	TRBJ2-7	TGTGCCAGCAACGACAGTGGCGCCCACGAGCAGTACTTC	CASNDSGAHEQYF
.	TRBV20-1	.	TRBJ2-7	TGCAGTGCTAGAGAAACACTAAAGAATGAGCAGTACTTC	CSARETLKNEQYF
.	TRBV30	many	TRBJ1-5	TGTGCCTGGAGTGGAGGGGACAATCAGCCCCAGCATTTT	CAWSGGDNQPQHF
.	TRBV7-2	.	TRBJ2-5	TGTGCCAGCAGCTTCGGGTGGGAAGAGACCCAGTACTTC	CASSFGWEETQYF
.	TRBV25-1	.	TRBJ2-7	TGTGCCAGCAGTGAAGACTACTACGAGCAGTACTTC	CASSEDYYEQYF
TRBD2	TRBV3-1	.	TRBJ2-7	TGTGCCAGCAGCCCTGGGGGGCTAGCGGGTTTGAGCTCCTACGAGCAGTACTTC	CASSPGGLAGLSSYEQYF
TRBD1	TRBV7-2	few	TRBJ2-7	TGTGCCAGCAGCTCAATGCCGGGACAGACCTACGAGCAGTACTTC	CASSSMPGQTYEQYF
.	TRBV28	.	TRBJ2-1	TGTGCCAGCATCAGGGGCCCCAATGAGCAGTTCTTC	CASIRGPNEQFF
TRBD2	TRBV7-2	few	TRBJ2-1	TGTGCCAGCAGCTTAGCCGGGACTAGCGCTTACAATGAGCAGTTCTTC	CASSLAGTSAYNEQFF
.	TRBV7-2	.	TRBJ2-7	TGTGCCAGCAGCCCACGACAGATCTCCTACGAGCAGTACTTC	CASSPRQISYEQYF
.	TRBV10-3	.	TRBJ2-7	TGTGCCATCAGGGGAGAGGGAGACGAGCAGTACTTC	CAIRGEGDEQYF
TRBD1	TRBV28	few	TRBJ1-2	TGTGCCAGCAGTTCTGGTGGGACAGGGAGGGCAGGGGGCTACACCTTC	CASSSGGTGRAGGYTF
TRBD1	TRBV20-1	many	TRBJ1-2	TGCAGTGCTAGCGGGACAGGGGGCGCGGATGGCTACACCTTC	CSASGTGGADGYTF
TRBD2	TRBV7-3	.	TRBJ2-3	TGTGCCAGCAGCATAGCGGGAGGAACCACAGATACGCAGTATTTT	CASSIAGGTTDTQYF
TRBD1	TRBV12-3/TRBV12-4	.	TRBJ2-7	TGTGCCAGCAGTTTTGTAGGGACAGGGGGCGCGGGGGAGCAGTACTTC	CASSFVGTGGAGEQYF
TRBD2	TRBV6-6	.	TRBJ2-3	TGTGCCAGCAGTTACCGGCGGGAGTTCCCAGATACGCAGTATTTT	CASSYRREFPDTQYF
.	TRBV20-1	.	TRBJ2-7	TGCAGTGCCTTTAGAGTAGGCGAGCAGTACTTC	CSAFRVGEQYF
TRBD1	TRBV20-1	once	TRBJ2-7	TGCAATGCCGGCGGGGACAGGAGCTCCTACGAGCAGTACTTC	CNAGGDRSSYEQYF
.	TRBV12-5	.	TRBJ2-1	TGTGCTAGTGGTTTGGAGCCGGGGTCCTACAATGAGCAGTTCTTC	CASGLEPGSYNEQFF
.	TRBV20-1	few	TRBJ2-3	TGCAGTGCTCGACAGGTCCCGGGGGATACGCAGTATTTT	CSARQVPGDTQYF
TRBD2	TRBV20-1	.	TRBJ2-1	TGCAGTTTTAGCGGGGGGAATCTCCCCGGTATAGATGAGCAGTTCTTC	CSFSGGNLPGIDEQFF
.	TRBV7-2	.	TRBJ1-5	TGTGCCAGCAGCTTAATGCACGGGGGCAATCAGCCCCAGCATTTT	CASSLMHGGNQPQHF
.	TRBV2	once	TRBJ2-3	TGTGCCAGCTGTAGGGATAGCACAGATACGCAGTATTTT	CASCRDSTDTQYF
TRBD1	TRBV7-2	.	TRBJ1-1	TGTGCCAGCAGCTCGGCAGGGGGCCGGACTGAAGCTTTCTTT	CASSSAGGRTEAFF
.	TRBV6-2/TRBV6-3	many	TRBJ2-1	TGTGCCAGCAGTTATCTAACCACTTACAATGAGCAGTTCTTC	CASSYLTTYNEQFF
.	TRBV5-5	few	TRBJ2-1	TGTGCCAGCAGCTTGACGACCGGGAGCTCCTACAATGAGCAGTTCTTC	CASSLTTGSSYNEQFF
TRBD1	TRBV29-1	.	TRBJ2-5	TGCAGCGTGACAGGGCCCCCAGAGACCCAGTACTTC	CSVTGPPETQYF
TRBD1	TRBV6-2/TRBV6-3	.	TRBJ2-7	TGTGCCAGCAGGTCAGGGACAGGGGGCAGGTGGAACGAGCAGTACTTC	CASRSGTGGRWNEQYF